This T cell receptor beta chain is drawn from a study of cytomegalovirus exposure and HLA in healthy donors. TCRdb's copy holds only in-frame clones and misses some; the assay was immunoSEQ multiplex PCR. The sample carries about 250,000 clones, around nine tenths recorded once. Points on this clone: Its antigen remains unknown.

Study results and caveats: In a later analysis, first-cohort TCR clusters were found to tend to co-occur in the 130 or so validation repertoires. The study designated 150 to 200 TCR beta chains cytomegalovirus-associated. Rare sequences made up most TCRs, while some public TCRs were found in many donors.

Sequencing was done on a sample of PBMCs. This TCR derives from a young man in good health and CMV-seronegative.

The CDR3 DNA reads as TGTGCCAGCAGTTCCCCTACGGGAGCCGGGGAGCTGTTTTTT. It encodes CASSSPTGAGELFF. This sequence joins TRBV27 and TRBJ2-2; possibly TRBD2 for D (6 bases). The CDR3 is 14 amino acids. CDR1 MNHEY and CDR2 SMNVEV come from the germline V gene (reference sequence). The V end lost 4 bases, the J end lost 6 bases, and 12 bases lay between the germline ends.